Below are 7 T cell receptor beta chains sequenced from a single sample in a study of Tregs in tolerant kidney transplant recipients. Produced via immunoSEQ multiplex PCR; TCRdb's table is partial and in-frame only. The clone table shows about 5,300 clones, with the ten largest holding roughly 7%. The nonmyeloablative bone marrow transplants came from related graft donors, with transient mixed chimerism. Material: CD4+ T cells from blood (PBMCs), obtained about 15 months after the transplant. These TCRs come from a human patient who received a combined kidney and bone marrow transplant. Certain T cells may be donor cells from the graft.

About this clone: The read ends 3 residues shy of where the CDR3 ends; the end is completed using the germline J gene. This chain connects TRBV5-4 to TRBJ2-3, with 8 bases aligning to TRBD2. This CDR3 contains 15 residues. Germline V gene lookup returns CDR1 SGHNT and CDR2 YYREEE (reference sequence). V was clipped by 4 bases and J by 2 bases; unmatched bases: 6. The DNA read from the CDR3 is TGTGCCAGCAGCATTAGCGGGGCATACACAGATACG. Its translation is CASSISGAYTDT. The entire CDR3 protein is CASSISGAYTDTQYF.

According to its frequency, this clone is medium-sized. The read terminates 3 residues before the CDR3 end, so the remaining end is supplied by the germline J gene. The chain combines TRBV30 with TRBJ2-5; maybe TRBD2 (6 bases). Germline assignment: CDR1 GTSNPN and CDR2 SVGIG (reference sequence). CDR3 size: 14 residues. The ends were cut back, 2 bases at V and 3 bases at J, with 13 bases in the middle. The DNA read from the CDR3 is TGTGCCTGGAGTTCTGGCGGGAAGAAAGAGACC. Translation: CAWSSGGKKET. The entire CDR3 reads CAWSSGGKKETQYF.

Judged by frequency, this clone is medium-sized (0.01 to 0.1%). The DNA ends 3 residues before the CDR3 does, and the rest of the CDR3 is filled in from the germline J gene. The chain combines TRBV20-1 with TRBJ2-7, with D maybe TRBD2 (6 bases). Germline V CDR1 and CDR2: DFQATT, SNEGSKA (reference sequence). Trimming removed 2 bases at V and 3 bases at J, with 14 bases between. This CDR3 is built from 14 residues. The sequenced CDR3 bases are TGCAGTGCTAGACCACCCCGACTAGTCTACGAG. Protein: CSARPPRLVYE. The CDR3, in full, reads CSARPPRLVYEQYF.

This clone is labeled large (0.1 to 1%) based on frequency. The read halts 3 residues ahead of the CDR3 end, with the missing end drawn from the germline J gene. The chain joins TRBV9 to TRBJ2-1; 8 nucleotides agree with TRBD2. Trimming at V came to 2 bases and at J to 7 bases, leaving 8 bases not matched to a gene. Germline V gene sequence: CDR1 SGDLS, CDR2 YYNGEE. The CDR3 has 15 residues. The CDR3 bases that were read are TGTGCCAGCAGCGTTACTAGCGGAAAAGGAAATGAG. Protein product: CASSVTSGKGNE. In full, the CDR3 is CASSVTSGKGNEQFF.

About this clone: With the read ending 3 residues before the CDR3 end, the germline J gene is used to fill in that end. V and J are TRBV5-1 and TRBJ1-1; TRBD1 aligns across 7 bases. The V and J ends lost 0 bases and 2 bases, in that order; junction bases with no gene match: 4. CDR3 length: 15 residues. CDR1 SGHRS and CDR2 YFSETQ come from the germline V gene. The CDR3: CASSLAGTANTEAFF. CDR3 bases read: TGCGCCAGCAGCTTGGCCGGGACAGCCAACACTGAA.

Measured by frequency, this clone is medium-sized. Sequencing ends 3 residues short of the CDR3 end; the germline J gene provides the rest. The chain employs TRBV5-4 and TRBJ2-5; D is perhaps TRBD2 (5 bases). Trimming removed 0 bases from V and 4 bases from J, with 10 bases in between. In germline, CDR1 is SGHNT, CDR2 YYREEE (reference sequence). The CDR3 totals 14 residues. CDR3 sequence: CASSLARRVETQYF. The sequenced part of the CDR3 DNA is TGTGCCAGCAGCTTGGCGCGGCGGGTAGAGACC.

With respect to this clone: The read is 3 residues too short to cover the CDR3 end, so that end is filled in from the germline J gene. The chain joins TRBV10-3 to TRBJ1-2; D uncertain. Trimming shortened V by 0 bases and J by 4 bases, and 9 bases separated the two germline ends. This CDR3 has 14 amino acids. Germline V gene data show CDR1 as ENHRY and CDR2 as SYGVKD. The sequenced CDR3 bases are TGTGCCATCAGTGAGTCGACGCGGGCCTATGGC. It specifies CAISESTRAYG. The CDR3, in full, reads CAISESTRAYGYTF.